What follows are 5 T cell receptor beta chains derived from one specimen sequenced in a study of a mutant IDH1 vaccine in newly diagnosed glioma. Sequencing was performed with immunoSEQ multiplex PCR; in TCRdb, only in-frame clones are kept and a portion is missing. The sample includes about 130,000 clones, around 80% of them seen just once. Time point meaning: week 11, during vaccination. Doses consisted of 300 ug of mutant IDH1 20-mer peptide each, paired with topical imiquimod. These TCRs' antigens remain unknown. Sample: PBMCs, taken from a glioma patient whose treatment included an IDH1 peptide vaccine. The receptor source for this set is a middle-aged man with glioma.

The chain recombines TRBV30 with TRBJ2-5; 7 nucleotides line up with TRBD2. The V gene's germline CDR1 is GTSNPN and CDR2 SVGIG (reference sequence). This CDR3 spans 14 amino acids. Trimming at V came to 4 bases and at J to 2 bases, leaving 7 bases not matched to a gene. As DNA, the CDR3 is TGTGCCTGGAACAAAGGCGGGGGTCAAGAGACCCAGTACTTC. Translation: CAWNKGGGQETQYF.

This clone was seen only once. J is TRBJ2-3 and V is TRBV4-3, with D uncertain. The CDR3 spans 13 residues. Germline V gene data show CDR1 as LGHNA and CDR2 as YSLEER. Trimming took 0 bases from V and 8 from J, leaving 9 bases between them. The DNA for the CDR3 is TGCGCCAGCAGCCAAGACCTGCCCCGTACGCAGTATTTT. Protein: CASSQDLPRTQYF.

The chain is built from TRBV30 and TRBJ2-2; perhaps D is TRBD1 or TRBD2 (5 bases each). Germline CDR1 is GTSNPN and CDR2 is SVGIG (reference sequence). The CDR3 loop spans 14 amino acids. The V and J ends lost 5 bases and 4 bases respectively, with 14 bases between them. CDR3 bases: TGTGCCTGGGGTCGGGACCCGGCCACCGGGGAGCTGTTTTTT. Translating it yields CAWGRDPATGELFF.

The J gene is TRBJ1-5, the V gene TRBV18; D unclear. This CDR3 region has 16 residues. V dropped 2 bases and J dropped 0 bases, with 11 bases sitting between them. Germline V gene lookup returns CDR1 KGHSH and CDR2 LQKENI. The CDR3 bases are TGTGCCAGCTCACCAGCGGCAGGACCTAGCAATCAGCCCCAGCATTTT. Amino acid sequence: CASSPAAGPSNQPQHF.

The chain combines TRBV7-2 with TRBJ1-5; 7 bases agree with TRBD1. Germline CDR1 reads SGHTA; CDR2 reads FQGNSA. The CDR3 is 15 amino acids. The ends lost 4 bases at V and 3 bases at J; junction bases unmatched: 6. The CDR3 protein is CASSWGDSSNQPQHF. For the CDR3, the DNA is TGTGCCAGCAGCTGGGGGGACAGCTCCAATCAGCCCCAGCATTTT.